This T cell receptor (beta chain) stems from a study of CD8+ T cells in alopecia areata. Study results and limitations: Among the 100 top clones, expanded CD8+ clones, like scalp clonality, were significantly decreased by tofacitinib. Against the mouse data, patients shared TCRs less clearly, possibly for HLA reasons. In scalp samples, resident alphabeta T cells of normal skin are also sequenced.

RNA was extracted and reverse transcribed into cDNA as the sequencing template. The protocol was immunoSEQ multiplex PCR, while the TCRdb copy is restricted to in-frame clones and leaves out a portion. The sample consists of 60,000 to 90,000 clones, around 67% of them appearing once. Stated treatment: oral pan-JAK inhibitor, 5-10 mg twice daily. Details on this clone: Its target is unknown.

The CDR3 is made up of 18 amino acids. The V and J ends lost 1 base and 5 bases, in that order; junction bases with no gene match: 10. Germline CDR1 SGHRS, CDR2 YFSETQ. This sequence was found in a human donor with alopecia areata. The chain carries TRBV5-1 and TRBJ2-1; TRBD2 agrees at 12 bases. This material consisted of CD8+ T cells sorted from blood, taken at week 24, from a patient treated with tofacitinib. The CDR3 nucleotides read TGCGCCAGCAGCTTGTTGGCTAGCGGGGGGGCCGTCCACAATGAGCAGTTCTTC. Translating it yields CASSLLASGGAVHNEQFF.